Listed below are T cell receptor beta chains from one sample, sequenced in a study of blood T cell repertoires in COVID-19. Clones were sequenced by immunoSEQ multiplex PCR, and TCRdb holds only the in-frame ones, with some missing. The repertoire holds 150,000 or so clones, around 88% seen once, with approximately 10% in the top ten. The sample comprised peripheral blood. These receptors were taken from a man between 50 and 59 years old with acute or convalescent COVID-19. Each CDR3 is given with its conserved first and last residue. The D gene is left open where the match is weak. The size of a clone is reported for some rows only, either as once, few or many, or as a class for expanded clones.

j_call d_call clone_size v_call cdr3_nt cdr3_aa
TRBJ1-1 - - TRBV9 TGTGCCAGCAGCGTAGCTGGAGGAGAAGCTTTCTTT CASSVAGGEAFF
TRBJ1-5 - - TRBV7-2 TGTGCCAGCAGCCAAACAGGGAAAGGAGGTATTCAGCCCCAGCATTTT CASSQTGKGGIQPQHF
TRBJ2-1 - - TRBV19 TGTGCCAGTAAAGCCACTGGTAATGAGCAGTTCTTC CASKATGNEQFF
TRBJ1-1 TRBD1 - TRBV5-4 TGTGCCAGCAGCCAGGGGGCCTTGGGGACTGAAGCTTTCTTT CASSQGALGTEAFF
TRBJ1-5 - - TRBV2 TGTGCCAGCGTTTTGGCCAGCAGGGCGCCCCAGCATTTT CASVLASRAPQHF
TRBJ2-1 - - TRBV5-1 TGCGCCAGCAGCTTGGAGCGGGTCAATGAGCAGTTCTTC CASSLERVNEQFF
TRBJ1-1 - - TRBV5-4 TGTGCCAGCAGCTTGGGACAAGCCGGGAACACTGAAGCTTTCTTT CASSLGQAGNTEAFF
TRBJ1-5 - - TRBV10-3 TGTGCCATCAGTGAAATTCCTAGGCAGCCCCAGCATTTT CAISEIPRQPQHF
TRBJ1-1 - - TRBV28 TGTGCCAGCAGTTTTGGCAGGAACACTGAAGCTTTCTTT CASSFGRNTEAFF
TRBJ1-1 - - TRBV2 TGTGCCAGCAGTCTGAGGTCGAACACTGAAGCTTTCTTT CASSLRSNTEAFF
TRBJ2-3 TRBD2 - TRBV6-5 TGTGCCAGCATTAAGATAGCGGGGGGCACAGATACGCAGTATTTT CASIKIAGGTDTQYF
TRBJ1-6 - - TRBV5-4 TGTGCCAGCAGCTTTAGCGGGTCTCCCTCACCCCTCCACTTT CASSFSGSPSPLHF
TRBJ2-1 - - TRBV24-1 TGTGCCACCAGTGATTTTGCCAGGGCTGGTGAGCAGTTCTTC CATSDFARAGEQFF
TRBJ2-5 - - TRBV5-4 TGTGCCAGCAGCTCCCGGGGTGACGAGACCCAGTACTTC CASSSRGDETQYF
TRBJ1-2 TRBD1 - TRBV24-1 TGTGCCACCAGTGATTTGATCTTCGGGGACAGCCTAGGCTACACCTTC CATSDLIFGDSLGYTF
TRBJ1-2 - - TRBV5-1 TGCGCCAGCAGCCCAATTGCTAACTATGGCTACACCTTC CASSPIANYGYTF
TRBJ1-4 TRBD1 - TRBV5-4 TGTGCCAGCAGCCTTACAGGGGGAGATAATGAAAAACTGTTTTTT CASSLTGGDNEKLFF
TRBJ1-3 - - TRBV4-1 TGCGCCAGCAGCCCGCTCGTATGGCACACCATATATTTT CASSPLVWHTIYF
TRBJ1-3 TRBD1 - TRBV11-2 TGTGCCAGCAGCTTAGGTTGGGGGACAGTCTTCTCTGGAAACACCATATATTTT CASSLGWGTVFSGNTIYF
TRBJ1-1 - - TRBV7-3 TGTGCCAGCAGCTTAGAGGCGGTGGGGCGCGGCACTGAAGCTTTCTTT CASSLEAVGRGTEAFF
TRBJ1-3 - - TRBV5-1 TGCGCCAGCAGCCTCCAGGGGACTGGAAACACCATATATTTT CASSLQGTGNTIYF
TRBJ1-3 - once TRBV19 TGTGCCAGTAGTAAATCAGCGATCTCTGGAAACACCATATATTTT CASSKSAISGNTIYF
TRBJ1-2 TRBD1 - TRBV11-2 TGTGCCAGCAGTCCGCTGAACAGGGGGATAGGCTATGGCTACACCTTC CASSPLNRGIGYGYTF
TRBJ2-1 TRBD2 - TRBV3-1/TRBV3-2 TGTGCCAGCAGCCACAGCGGGGGGGCGTACAATGAGCAGTTCTTC CASSHSGGAYNEQFF
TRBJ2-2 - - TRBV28 TGTGCCAGCTGGCGTGGCCAGGGCAACACCGGGGAGCTGTTTTTT CASWRGQGNTGELFF
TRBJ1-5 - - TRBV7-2 TGTGCCAGCAGCCTATACAATCAGCCCCAGCATTTT CASSLYNQPQHF
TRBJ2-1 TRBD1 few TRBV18 TGTGCCAGCTCACCAGGCGGACAGGGGGCCTACAATGAGCAGTTCTTC CASSPGGQGAYNEQFF
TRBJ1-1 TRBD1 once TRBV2 TGTGCCAGCGGACAGGAAATGAACACTGAAGCTTTCTTT CASGQEMNTEAFF